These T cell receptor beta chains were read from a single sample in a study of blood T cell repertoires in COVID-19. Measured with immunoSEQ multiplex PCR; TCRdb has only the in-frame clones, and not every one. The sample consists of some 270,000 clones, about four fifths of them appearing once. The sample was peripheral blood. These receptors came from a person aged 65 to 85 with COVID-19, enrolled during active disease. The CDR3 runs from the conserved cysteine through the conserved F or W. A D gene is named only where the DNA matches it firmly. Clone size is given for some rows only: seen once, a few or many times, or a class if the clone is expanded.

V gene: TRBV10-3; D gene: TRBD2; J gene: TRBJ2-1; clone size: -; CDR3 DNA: TGTGCCATCAGCGCTCCGACTAGCGGGAGGCTCTCTGCGGACAATGAGCAGTTCTTC; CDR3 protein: CAISAPTSGRLSADNEQFF
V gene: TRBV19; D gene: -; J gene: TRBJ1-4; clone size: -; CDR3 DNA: TGTGCCAGTAGTATAGCGCGGGGGAAGAATGAAAAACTGTTTTTT; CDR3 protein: CASSIARGKNEKLFF
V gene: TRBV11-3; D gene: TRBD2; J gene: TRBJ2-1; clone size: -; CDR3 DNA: TGTGCCAGCAGCTTAGATTCCTGGGGGGGAAGTGAGCAGTTCTTC; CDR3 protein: CASSLDSWGGSEQFF
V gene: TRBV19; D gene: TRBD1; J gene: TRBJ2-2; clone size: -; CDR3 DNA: TGTGCCAGCGACAACCGACAGGGGGCTTTCACCGGGGAGCTGTTTTTT; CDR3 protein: CASDNRQGAFTGELFF
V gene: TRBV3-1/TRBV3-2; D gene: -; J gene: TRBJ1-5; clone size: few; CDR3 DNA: TGTGCCAGCAGCCTTCGGGGAGGTCGTCAGCCCCAGCATTTT; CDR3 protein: CASSLRGGRQPQHF
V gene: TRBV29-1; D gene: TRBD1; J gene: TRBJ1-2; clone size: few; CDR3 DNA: TGCAGCGAGCAGGGGGCCTATGGCTACACCTTC; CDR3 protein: CSEQGAYGYTF
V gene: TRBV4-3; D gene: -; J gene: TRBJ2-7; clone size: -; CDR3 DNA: TGCGCCAGCTCACCGACCCCCGGTAGCGACCCCTACGAGCAGTACTTC; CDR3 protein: CASSPTPGSDPYEQYF
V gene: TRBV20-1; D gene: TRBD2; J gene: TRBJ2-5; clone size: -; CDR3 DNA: TGCAGTGCTAGTAGAGCGGGGGGGTCCCAAGAGACCCAGTACTTC; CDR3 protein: CSASRAGGSQETQYF
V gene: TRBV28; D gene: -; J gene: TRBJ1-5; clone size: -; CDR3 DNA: TGTGCCAGCAGTTTCTCGGGAGATCAGCCCCAGCATTTT; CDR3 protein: CASSFSGDQPQHF
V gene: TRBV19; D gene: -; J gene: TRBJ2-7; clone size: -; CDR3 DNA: TGTGCCAGTAGTCGGCCAGGACAACCCTACGAGCAGTACTTC; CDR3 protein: CASSRPGQPYEQYF
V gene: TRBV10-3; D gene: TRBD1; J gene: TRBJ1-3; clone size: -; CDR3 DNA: TGTGCCATCAGTGGGGGAGTGGACAGGGTATCGGCGACTGGAAACACCATATATTTT; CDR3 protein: CAISGGVDRVSATGNTIYF
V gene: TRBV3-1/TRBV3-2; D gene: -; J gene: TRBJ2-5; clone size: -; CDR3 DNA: TGTGCCAGCAGCCAAAAAAGGGCCCGACAGGTCGGAAGAAAGACCCAGTACTTC; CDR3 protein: CASSQKRARQVGRKTQYF
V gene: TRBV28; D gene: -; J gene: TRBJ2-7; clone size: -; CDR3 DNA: TGTGCCAGCAGTCTGGAGGGATGGAGGCACTTC; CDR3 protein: CASSLEGWRHF
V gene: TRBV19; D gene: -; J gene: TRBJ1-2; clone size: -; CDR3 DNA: TGTGCCAGTATTGGGACACCAAGAGGCTATGGCTACACCTTC; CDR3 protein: CASIGTPRGYGYTF
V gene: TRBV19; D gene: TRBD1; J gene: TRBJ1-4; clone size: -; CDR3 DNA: TGTGCCTCGGCCCGGGACAGGGGCGAAAAACTGTTTTTT; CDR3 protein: CASARDRGEKLFF